Listed below are T cell receptor beta chains from one sample, sequenced in a study of control samples from healthy donors and cancer patients. The assay was immunoSEQ multiplex PCR, and TCRdb's table has in-frame clones only and misses some. The sample consists of roughly 120,000 clones, just under 95% of them appearing once. Sample: blood. The receptors were sampled from a man aged 25-40 years in good health. The CDR3 runs from the conserved cysteine through the conserved F or W. A D gene is named only where the DNA matches it firmly. Where a row states a size, it is once, few, many or the class of an expanded clone; other rows omit it.

clone_size j_call d_call v_call cdr3_aa cdr3_nt
NA TRBJ2-7 NA TRBV7-3 CASSLTSSGGQPYEQYF TGTGCCAGCAGCTTAACGTCTTCGGGGGGCCAGCCCTACGAGCAGTACTTC
NA TRBJ1-1 NA TRBV7-2 CASSLVGPNTEAFF TGTGCCAGCAGCTTAGTAGGGCCGAACACTGAAGCTTTCTTT
NA TRBJ2-3 TRBD1 TRBV28 CATTGGTDTQYF TGTGCCACCACAGGGGGCACAGATACGCAGTATTTT
NA TRBJ2-5 NA TRBV5-1 CASSLVLAAKGETQYF TGCGCCAGCAGCTTGGTTCTCGCGGCGAAGGGGGAGACCCAGTACTTC
NA TRBJ2-5 NA TRBV3-1/TRBV3-2 CASSQGKGGLETQYF TGTGCCAGCAGCCAAGGAAAAGGGGGGCTAGAGACCCAGTACTTC
NA TRBJ1-1 TRBD1 TRBV7-2 CASSYYRGTEAFF TGTGCCAGCAGCTATTACAGGGGCACTGAAGCTTTCTTT
NA TRBJ2-7 NA TRBV11-2 CASSLPSYEQYF TGTGCCAGCAGCCTTCCCTCCTACGAGCAGTACTTC
NA TRBJ1-5 NA TRBV15 CATSRDLGQPQHF TGTGCCACCAGCAGAGATTTGGGGCAGCCCCAGCATTTT
NA TRBJ2-2 NA TRBV10-2 CASTRWAQGITGELFF TGCGCCAGCACTAGGTGGGCCCAGGGTATCACCGGGGAGCTGTTTTTT
NA TRBJ1-4 NA TRBV29-1 CSAWGDKSNEKLFF TGCAGCGCCTGGGGGGACAAGTCTAATGAAAAACTGTTTTTT
NA TRBJ2-1 NA TRBV7-3 CASSLDGSYNEQFF TGTGCCAGCAGCTTAGACGGATCCTACAATGAGCAGTTCTTC
NA TRBJ2-5 NA TRBV5-4 CASSLAQETQYF TGTGCCAGCAGCTTGGCCCAAGAGACCCAGTACTTC
NA TRBJ2-3 TRBD2 TRBV4-3 CASSQDRTSGGVNTQYF TGCGCCAGCAGCCAAGATAGGACTAGCGGGGGGGTAAATACGCAGTATTTT
NA TRBJ1-5 NA TRBV3-1/TRBV3-2 CASSQDLRSNQPQHF TGTGCCAGCAGCCAAGATCTCCGCAGCAATCAGCCCCAGCATTTT
once TRBJ1-1 NA TRBV7-2 CASSPTVVATEAFF TGTGCCAGCAGTCCAACAGTAGTGGCCACTGAAGCTTTCTTT
NA TRBJ2-5 NA TRBV5-6 CASSLTIQGQETQYF TGTGCCAGCAGCTTGACTATACAGGGTCAAGAGACCCAGTACTTC
NA TRBJ2-5 NA TRBV7-2 CASSLVGETQYF TGTGCCAGCAGCTTAGTGGGGGAGACCCAGTACTTC
NA TRBJ2-3 NA TRBV5-1 CASSLDPLARADTQYF TGCGCCAGCAGCTTGGACCCCCTTGCGCGTGCGGATACGCAGTATTTT
NA TRBJ1-3 NA TRBV7-9 CASSIDPADTIYF TGTGCCAGCAGCATTGACCCCGCGGACACCATATATTTT
NA TRBJ2-2 NA TRBV7-9 CASSLTFADTGELFF TGTGCCAGCAGCTTAACGTTTGCCGATACCGGGGAGCTGTTTTTT
NA TRBJ2-5 NA TRBV7-2 CASSLASGLVETQYF TGTGCCAGCAGCTTAGCCAGCGGGTTAGTAGAGACCCAGTACTTC
NA TRBJ2-1 NA TRBV7-2 CASSLGRGGSYNEQFF TGTGCCAGCAGCTTAGGACGAGGAGGCTCCTACAATGAGCAGTTCTTC
NA TRBJ1-1 NA TRBV10-3 CAISPDGEIEAFF TGTGCCATCAGTCCGGACGGAGAAATTGAAGCTTTCTTT
NA TRBJ1-4 NA TRBV30 CAWSVQVLGGLFF TGTGCCTGGAGTGTACAGGTCCTGGGTGGACTGTTTTTT
NA TRBJ2-3 NA TRBV29-1 CSVAGSVDTQYF TGCAGCGTTGCGGGGTCGGTAGATACGCAGTATTTT
NA TRBJ1-4 NA TRBV2 CASSERRNEKLFF TGTGCCAGCAGTGAGAGGCGTAATGAAAAACTGTTTTTT
NA TRBJ2-7 NA TRBV7-9 CAGGLPYEQYF TGTGCTGGGGGGCTTCCCTACGAGCAGTACTTC
NA TRBJ1-4 NA TRBV18 CASSPVQGRMWKLFF TGTGCCAGCTCACCAGTCCAGGGGCGGATGTGGAAACTGTTTTTT
once TRBJ1-5 NA TRBV27 CASSPRVGLQRLNQPQHF TGTGCCAGCAGTCCTAGGGTCGGGCTTCAACGTCTTAATCAGCCCCAGCATTTT
NA TRBJ2-2 NA TRBV9 CASSDLEGLAGELFF TGTGCCAGCAGCGACCTCGAGGGGCTCGCCGGGGAGCTGTTTTTT
NA TRBJ2-3 NA TRBV5-4 CASSLGLTDTQYF TGTGCCAGCAGCTTGGGGCTCACGGATACGCAGTATTTT
NA TRBJ1-3 NA TRBV10-1 CASSGSDSGNTIYF TGCGCCAGCAGTGGGTCAGATTCTGGAAACACCATATATTTT
NA TRBJ2-5 NA TRBV4-1 CASSQGVQETQYF TGCGCCAGCAGCCAGGGGGTCCAAGAGACCCAGTACTTC
NA TRBJ2-5 TRBD2 TRBV5-1 CASRFSSGGAQTQYF TGCGCCAGCCGCTTCTCTAGCGGGGGGGCACAGACCCAGTACTTC
many TRBJ1-2 NA TRBV27 CASSLTGSYGYTF TGTGCCAGCAGTTTAACCGGGAGCTATGGCTACACCTTC
once TRBJ1-2 NA TRBV18 CASSPEGGGYTF TGTGCCAGCTCACCAGAGGGAGGGGGCTACACCTTC
NA TRBJ2-7 NA TRBV7-9 CASSARGPYEQYF TGTGCCAGCAGCGCTAGGGGACCATACGAGCAGTACTTC
NA TRBJ2-1 NA TRBV6-5 CASSSGPNEQFF TGTGCCAGCAGTTCGGGACCCAATGAGCAGTTCTTC
NA TRBJ1-1 NA TRBV9 CASSPDALNTEAFF TGTGCCAGCAGCCCCGACGCGTTGAACACTGAAGCTTTCTTT
once TRBJ2-1 TRBD2 TRBV24-1 CATSDDSGGASYNEQFF TGTGCCACCAGTGATGATAGCGGGGGGGCCTCCTACAATGAGCAGTTCTTC
NA TRBJ1-1 TRBD1 TRBV6-2/TRBV6-3 CASSDQGTGNTEAFF TGTGCCAGCAGTGATCAAGGGACAGGGAACACTGAAGCTTTCTTT
NA TRBJ1-3 NA TRBV3-1/TRBV3-2 CASSQEINRRNTIYF TGTGCCAGCAGCCAAGAAATTAATAGGAGAAACACCATATATTTT
NA TRBJ2-1 TRBD2 TRBV7-9 CASEGGGRSYNEQFF TGTGCCAGCGAAGGCGGGGGACGCTCCTACAATGAGCAGTTCTTC
NA TRBJ2-5 NA TRBV7-9 CASSFYFQETQYF TGTGCCAGCAGCTTCTACTTTCAAGAGACCCAGTACTTC
NA TRBJ2-3 NA TRBV3-1/TRBV3-2 CASSQGGSDTQYF TGTGCCAGCAGCCAGGGGGGTTCAGATACGCAGTATTTT
NA TRBJ2-7 NA TRBV7-3 CASSLQGRYEQYF TGTGCCAGCAGCTTACAGGGGCGTTACGAGCAGTACTTC
NA TRBJ1-4 NA TRBV19 CASSPRGEKLFF TGTGCCAGTAGTCCTCGGGGGGAAAAACTGTTTTTT
NA TRBJ1-5 NA TRBV10-3 CAISESAGNQPQHF TGTGCCATCAGTGAGTCCGCAGGCAATCAGCCCCAGCATTTT
NA TRBJ2-7 NA TRBV6-6 CASSRRRDGVTYEQYF TGTGCCAGCAGTCGCCGTCGGGACGGGGTTACCTACGAGCAGTACTTC
NA TRBJ1-1 TRBD1 TRBV25-1 CASGDRAPLFNTEAFF TGTGCCAGCGGTGACAGGGCCCCCCTCTTCAACACTGAAGCTTTCTTT
NA TRBJ1-1 TRBD1 TRBV6-6 CASSSDRATEAFF TGTGCCAGCAGTTCCGACAGGGCCACTGAAGCTTTCTTT
NA TRBJ2-7 NA TRBV6-5 CASSSGDEQYF TGTGCCAGCAGTTCTGGCGACGAGCAGTACTTC
NA TRBJ2-7 TRBD1 TRBV30 CAWSGLGTGDSYEQYF TGTGCCTGGAGTGGCCTGGGGACAGGGGACTCCTACGAGCAGTACTTC
NA TRBJ2-7 NA TRBV21-1 CASSKEEGPTYEQYF TGTGCCAGCAGCAAAGAAGAGGGCCCAACCTACGAGCAGTACTTC
NA TRBJ2-7 TRBD1 TRBV6-1 CATGTGGAYDREQYF TGCGCTACCGGGACAGGGGGCGCGTACGATCGCGAGCAGTACTTC
NA TRBJ1-1 NA TRBV19 CVSCPLGRGNTEAFF TGTGTCTCTTGCCCTCTAGGCAGGGGGAACACTGAAGCTTTCTTT
NA TRBJ1-3 NA TRBV13 CASSTRAGAGNTIYF TGTGCCAGCAGCACTCGCGCAGGGGCTGGAAACACCATATATTTT
few TRBJ2-2 NA TRBV18 CASSPASSNTGELFF TGTGCCAGCTCACCAGCAAGCTCGAACACCGGGGAGCTGTTTTTT